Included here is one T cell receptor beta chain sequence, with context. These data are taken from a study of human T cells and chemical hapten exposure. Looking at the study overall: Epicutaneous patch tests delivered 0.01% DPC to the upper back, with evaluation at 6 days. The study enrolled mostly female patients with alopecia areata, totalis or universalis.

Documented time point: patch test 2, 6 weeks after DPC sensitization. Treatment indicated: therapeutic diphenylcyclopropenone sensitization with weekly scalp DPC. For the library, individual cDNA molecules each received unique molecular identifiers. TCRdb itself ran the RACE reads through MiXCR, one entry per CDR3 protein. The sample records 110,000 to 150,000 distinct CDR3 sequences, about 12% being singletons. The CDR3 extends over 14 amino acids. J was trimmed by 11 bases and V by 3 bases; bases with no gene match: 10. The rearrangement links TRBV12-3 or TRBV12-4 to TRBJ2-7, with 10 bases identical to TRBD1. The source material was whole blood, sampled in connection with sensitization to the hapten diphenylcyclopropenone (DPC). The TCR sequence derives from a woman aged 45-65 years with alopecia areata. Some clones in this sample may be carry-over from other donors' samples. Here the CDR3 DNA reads TGTGCCAGCAGTTTTGGGGGACAGGGGATCTCGAAGTACTTC. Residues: CASSFGGQGISKYF.